The rows below give T cell receptor beta chains drawn from one sample of a study of blood T cell repertoires in COVID-19. Here immunoSEQ multiplex PCR was the method, and the copy in TCRdb shows in-frame clones only, minus some. The sample has around 150,000 clones, 80% to 90% seen once; the top ten hold about 11%. What was sequenced was peripheral blood. The receptor set was obtained from a man aged 60 to 69 with active or convalescent COVID-19. Both conserved end residues are part of each CDR3. D genes are given only for firm matches. Not every row has a clone size; where given, it reads once, few, many or a size class.

j_call | v_call | clone_size | cdr3_length | d_call | cdr3_aa | cdr3_nt
TRBJ1-5 | TRBV10-3 | once | 13 | NA | CAIQGQKQQPQHF | TGTGCCATACAGGGCCAGAAACAACAGCCCCAGCATTTT
TRBJ2-7 | TRBV6-4 | few | 17 | TRBD2 | CASSDLRRLAGIYEQYF | TGTGCCAGCAGTGACCTCCGCAGACTAGCGGGGATCTACGAGCAGTACTTC
TRBJ1-1 | TRBV5-8 | NA | 14 | NA | CASSVRGLNTEAFF | TGTGCCAGCAGCGTGAGAGGGTTGAACACTGAAGCTTTCTTT
TRBJ2-5 | TRBV10-3 | NA | 14 | NA | CAISVGGGRETQYF | TGTGCCATCAGTGTCGGCGGAGGGAGGGAGACCCAGTACTTC
TRBJ1-3 | TRBV24-1 | NA | 13 | NA | CATSDSTGNTIYF | TGTGCCACCAGTGATTCCACTGGAAACACCATATATTTT
TRBJ1-4 | TRBV24-1 | NA | 13 | NA | CATSRGGGEKLFF | TGTGCCACCAGCAGGGGCGGGGGTGAAAAACTGTTTTTT
TRBJ1-5 | TRBV7-8 | NA | 14 | NA | CASSLGGRNQPQHF | TGTGCCAGCAGCTTAGGGGGGCGTAATCAGCCCCAGCATTTT
TRBJ2-4 | TRBV5-4 | NA | 15 | TRBD2 | CASSASGTRQNIQYF | TGTGCCAGCAGCGCTAGCGGGACCCGCCAAAACATTCAGTACTTC
TRBJ2-3 | TRBV28 | few | 15 | NA | CASIDSLTSTDTQYF | TGTGCCAGCATAGACAGCCTAACTAGCACAGATACGCAGTATTTT
TRBJ2-7 | TRBV10-1 | few | 14 | TRBD1 | CASSPGGSSYEQYF | TGCGCCAGCAGTCCAGGGGGAAGCTCCTACGAGCAGTACTTC
TRBJ2-2 | TRBV19 | many | 16 | TRBD2 | CASSGLAAQNTGELFF | TGTGCCAGTAGTGGCCTAGCGGCTCAAAACACCGGGGAGCTGTTTTTT
TRBJ1-2 | TRBV28 | NA | 13 | NA | CASSYDRNYGYTF | TGTGCCAGCAGTTACGACAGGAACTATGGCTACACCTTC
TRBJ1-1 | TRBV13 | NA | 14 | TRBD1 | CASSEGDRGAEAFF | TGTGCCAGCAGCGAAGGGGACAGGGGGGCTGAAGCTTTCTTT
TRBJ2-3 | TRBV7-2 | NA | 18 | TRBD2 | CASSLGWMGGSRTDTQYF | TGTGCCAGCAGCTTAGGCTGGATGGGCGGGAGCAGGACGGATACGCAGTATTTT
TRBJ1-4 | TRBV5-1 | NA | 15 | NA | CASSDAGATNEKLFF | TGCGCCAGCAGCGATGCCGGGGCAACTAATGAAAAACTGTTTTTT
TRBJ1-1 | TRBV7-3 | NA | 15 | TRBD1 | CASSSRQGAGTEAFF | TGTGCCAGCAGCAGTAGACAGGGGGCGGGAACTGAAGCTTTCTTT
TRBJ1-2 | TRBV2 | once | 15 | TRBD1 | CASSEYGTGNYGYTF | TGTGCCAGCAGTGAATATGGGACAGGAAACTATGGCTACACCTTC
TRBJ2-7 | TRBV28 | NA | 15 | NA | CASSIAGQGSYEQYF | TGTGCCAGCAGTATTGCCGGTCAGGGATCCTACGAGCAGTACTTC
TRBJ2-5 | TRBV30 | once | 14 | TRBD1 | CAWSVGQGAETQYF | TGTGCCTGGAGTGTAGGGCAGGGGGCCGAGACCCAGTACTTC
TRBJ2-3 | TRBV29-1 | NA | 14 | NA | CSVVGDSPTDTQYF | TGCAGCGTTGTGGGGGACTCACCCACAGATACGCAGTATTTT
TRBJ2-7 | TRBV6-6 | NA | 12 | TRBD1 | CASSYDRGEQYF | TGTGCCAGCAGTTACGACAGGGGCGAGCAGTACTTC
TRBJ2-3 | TRBV30 | once | 13 | TRBD1 | CAWSVGTADTQYF | TGTGCCTGGAGTGTTGGGACAGCAGATACGCAGTATTTT
TRBJ1-2 | TRBV6-5 | NA | 16 | TRBD1 | CASSYIRTGGGYGYTF | TGTGCCAGCAGTTACATTCGGACAGGGGGAGGCTATGGCTACACCTTC
TRBJ1-1 | TRBV4-1 | few | 14 | NA | CASSQVVGGTEAFF | TGCGCCAGCAGCCAGGTAGTGGGAGGAACTGAAGCTTTCTTT
TRBJ1-3 | TRBV7-8 | NA | 15 | NA | CASSLVGSSGNTIYF | TGTGCCAGCAGCTTAGTGGGCAGCTCTGGAAACACCATATATTTT
TRBJ2-7 | TRBV5-4 | NA | 15 | NA | CASTKGGAGGSEQYF | TGTGCCAGCACCAAAGGGGGGGCAGGGGGCTCCGAGCAGTACTTC
TRBJ1-5 | TRBV28 | NA | 16 | NA | CASSRHPAGLDQPQHF | TGTGCCAGCAGCCGTCATCCCGCAGGGCTGGATCAGCCCCAGCATTTT
TRBJ1-1 | TRBV28 | NA | 14 | NA | CASSLRSGNTEAFF | TGTGCCAGCAGTTTGAGGTCGGGGAACACTGAAGCTTTCTTT
TRBJ2-7 | TRBV11-2 | NA | 15 | TRBD2 | CASSGGEVQIYEQYF | TGTGCCAGCAGCGGGGGGGAGGTCCAAATCTACGAGCAGTACTTC
TRBJ2-3 | TRBV28 | NA | 16 | TRBD1 | CASSYNRGPSTDTQYF | TGTGCCAGCAGTTACAACAGGGGGCCTAGCACAGATACGCAGTATTTT
TRBJ2-1 | TRBV7-9 | NA | 14 | TRBD2 | CASLRASGLNEQFF | TGTGCCAGCCTCAGGGCTAGCGGTCTCAATGAGCAGTTCTTC